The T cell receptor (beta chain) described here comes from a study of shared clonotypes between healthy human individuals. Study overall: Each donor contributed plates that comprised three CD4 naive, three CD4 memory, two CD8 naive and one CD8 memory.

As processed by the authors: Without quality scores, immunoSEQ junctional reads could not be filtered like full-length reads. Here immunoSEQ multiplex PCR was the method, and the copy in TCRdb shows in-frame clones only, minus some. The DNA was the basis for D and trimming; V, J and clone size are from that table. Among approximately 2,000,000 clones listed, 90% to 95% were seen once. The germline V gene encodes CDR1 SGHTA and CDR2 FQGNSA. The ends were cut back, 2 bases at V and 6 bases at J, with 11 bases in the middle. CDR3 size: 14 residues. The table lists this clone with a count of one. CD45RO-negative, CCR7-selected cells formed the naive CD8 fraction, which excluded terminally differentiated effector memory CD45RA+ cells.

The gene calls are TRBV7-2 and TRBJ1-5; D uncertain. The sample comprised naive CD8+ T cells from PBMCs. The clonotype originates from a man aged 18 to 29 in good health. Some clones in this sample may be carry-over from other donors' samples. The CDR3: CASSLMGSSQPQHF. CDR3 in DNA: TGTGCCAGCAGCTTAATGGGCAGTAGTCAGCCCCAGCATTTT. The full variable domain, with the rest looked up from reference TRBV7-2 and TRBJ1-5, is GAGVSQSPSNKVTEKGKDVELRCDPISGHTALYWYRQSLGQGLEFLIYFQGNSAPDKSGLPSDRFSAERTGGSVSTLTIQRTQQEDSAVYLCASSLMGSSQPQHFGDGTRLSIL.